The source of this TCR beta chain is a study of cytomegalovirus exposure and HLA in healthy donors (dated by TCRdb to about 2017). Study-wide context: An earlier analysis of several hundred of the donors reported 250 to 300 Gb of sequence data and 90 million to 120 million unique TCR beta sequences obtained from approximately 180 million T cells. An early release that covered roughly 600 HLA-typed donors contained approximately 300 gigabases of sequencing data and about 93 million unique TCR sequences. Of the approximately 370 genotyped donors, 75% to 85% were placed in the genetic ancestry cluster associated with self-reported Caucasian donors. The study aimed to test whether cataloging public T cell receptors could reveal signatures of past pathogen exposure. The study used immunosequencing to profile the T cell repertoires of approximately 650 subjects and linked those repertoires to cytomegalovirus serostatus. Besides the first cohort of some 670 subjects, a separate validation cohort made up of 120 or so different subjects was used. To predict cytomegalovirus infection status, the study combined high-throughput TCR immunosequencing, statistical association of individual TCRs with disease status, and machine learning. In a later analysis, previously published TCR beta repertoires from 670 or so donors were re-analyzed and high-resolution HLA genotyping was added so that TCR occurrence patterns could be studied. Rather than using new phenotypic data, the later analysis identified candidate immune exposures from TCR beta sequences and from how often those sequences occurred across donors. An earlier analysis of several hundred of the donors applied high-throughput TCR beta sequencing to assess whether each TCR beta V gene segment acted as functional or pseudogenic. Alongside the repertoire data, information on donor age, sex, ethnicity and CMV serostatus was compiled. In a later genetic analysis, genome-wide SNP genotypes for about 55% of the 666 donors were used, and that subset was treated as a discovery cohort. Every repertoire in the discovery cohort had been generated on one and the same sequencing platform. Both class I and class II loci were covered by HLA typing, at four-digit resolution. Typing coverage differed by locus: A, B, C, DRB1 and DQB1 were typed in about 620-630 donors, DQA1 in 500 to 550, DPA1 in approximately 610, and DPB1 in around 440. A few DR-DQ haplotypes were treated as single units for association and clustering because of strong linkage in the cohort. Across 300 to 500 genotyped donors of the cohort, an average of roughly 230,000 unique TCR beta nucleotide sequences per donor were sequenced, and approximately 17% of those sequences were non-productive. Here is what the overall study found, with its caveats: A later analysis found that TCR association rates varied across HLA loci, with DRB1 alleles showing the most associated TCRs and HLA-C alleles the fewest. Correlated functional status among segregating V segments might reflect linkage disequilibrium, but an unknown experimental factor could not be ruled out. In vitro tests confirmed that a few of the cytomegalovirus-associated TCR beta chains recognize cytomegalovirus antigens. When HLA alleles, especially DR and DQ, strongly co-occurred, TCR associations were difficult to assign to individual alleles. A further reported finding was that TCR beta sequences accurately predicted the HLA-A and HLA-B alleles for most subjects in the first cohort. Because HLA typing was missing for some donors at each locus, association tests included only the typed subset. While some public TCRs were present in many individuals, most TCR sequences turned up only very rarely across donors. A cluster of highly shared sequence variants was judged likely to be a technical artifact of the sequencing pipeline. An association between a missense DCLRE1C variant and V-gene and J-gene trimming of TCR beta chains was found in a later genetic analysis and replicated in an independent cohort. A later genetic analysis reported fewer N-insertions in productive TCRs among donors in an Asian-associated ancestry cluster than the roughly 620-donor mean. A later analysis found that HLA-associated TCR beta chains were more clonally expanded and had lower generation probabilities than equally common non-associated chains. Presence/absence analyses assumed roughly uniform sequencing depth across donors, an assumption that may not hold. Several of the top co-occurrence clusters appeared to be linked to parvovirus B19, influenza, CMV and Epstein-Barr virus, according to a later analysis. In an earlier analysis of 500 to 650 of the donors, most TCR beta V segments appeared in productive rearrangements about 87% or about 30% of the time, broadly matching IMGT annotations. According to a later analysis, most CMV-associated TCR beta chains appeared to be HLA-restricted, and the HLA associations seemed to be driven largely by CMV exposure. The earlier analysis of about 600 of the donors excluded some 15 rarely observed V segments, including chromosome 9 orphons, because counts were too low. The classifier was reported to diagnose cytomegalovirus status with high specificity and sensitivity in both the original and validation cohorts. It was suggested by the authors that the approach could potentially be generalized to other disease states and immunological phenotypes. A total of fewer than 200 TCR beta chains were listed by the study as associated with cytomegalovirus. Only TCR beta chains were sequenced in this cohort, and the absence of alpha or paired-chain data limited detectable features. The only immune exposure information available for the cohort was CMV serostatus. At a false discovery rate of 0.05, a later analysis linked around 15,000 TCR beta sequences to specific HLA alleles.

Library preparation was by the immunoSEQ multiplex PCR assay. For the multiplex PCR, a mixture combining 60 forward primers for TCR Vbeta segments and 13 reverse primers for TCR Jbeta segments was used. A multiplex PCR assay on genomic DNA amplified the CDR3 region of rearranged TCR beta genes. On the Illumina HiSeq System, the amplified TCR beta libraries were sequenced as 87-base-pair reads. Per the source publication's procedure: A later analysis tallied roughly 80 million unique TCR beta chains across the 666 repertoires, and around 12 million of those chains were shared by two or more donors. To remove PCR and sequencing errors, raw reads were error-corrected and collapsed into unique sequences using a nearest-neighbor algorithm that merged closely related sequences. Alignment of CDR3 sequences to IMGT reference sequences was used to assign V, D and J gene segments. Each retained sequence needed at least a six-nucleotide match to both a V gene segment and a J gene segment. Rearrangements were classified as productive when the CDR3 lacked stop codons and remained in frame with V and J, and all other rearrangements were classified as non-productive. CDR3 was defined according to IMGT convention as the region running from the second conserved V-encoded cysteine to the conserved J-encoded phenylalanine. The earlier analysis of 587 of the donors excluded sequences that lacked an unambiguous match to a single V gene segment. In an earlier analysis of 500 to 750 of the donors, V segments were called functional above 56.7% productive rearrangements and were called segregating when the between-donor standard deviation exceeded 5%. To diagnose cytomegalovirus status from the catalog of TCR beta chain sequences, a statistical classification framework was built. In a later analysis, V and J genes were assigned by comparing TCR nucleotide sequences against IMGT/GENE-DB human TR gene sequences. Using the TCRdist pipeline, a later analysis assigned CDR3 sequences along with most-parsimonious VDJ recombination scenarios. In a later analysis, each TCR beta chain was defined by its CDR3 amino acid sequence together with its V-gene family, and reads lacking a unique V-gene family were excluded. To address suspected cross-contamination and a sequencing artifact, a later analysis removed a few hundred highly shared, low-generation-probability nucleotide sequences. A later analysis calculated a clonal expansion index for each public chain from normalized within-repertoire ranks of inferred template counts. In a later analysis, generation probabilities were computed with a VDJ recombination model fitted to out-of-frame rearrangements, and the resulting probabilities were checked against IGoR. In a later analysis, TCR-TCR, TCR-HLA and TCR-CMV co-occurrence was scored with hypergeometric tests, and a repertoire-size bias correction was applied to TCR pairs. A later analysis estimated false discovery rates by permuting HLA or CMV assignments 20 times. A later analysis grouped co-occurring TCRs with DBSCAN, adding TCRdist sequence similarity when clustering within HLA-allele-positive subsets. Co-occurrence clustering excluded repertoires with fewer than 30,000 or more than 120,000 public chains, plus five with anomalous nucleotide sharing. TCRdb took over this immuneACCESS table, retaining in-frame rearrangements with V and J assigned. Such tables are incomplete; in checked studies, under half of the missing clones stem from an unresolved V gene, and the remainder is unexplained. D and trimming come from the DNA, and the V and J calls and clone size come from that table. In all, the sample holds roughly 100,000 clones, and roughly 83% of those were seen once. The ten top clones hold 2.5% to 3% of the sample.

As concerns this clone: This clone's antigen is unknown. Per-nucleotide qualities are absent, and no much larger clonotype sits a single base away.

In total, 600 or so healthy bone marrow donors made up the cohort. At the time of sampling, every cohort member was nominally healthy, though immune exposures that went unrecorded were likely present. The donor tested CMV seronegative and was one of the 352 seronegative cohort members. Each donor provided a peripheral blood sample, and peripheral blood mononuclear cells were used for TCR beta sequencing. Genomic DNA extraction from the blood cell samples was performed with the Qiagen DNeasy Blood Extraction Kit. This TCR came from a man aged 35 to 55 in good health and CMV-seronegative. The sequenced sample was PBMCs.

The DNA is TGTGCCAGCAGCCACGCAATGGGGACTAGCGGACTTAAGCAGTACTTC. It is translated as CASSHAMGTSGLKQYF. Recombination joined TRBV14 with TRBJ2-7, and 11 bases in between align with TRBD2. The germline V end is reduced by 3 bases and the J end by 8 bases; junction bases left unmatched: 12. CDR3 length: 16 amino acids, cysteine to phenylalanine. The sequence is cut down to CDR3 DNA, 48 bases in frame from base 1. The germline V gene specifies SGHDN as CDR1 and FVKESK as CDR2.